This entry lists 22 T cell receptor beta chains sequenced from one sample in a study of cytomegalovirus exposure and HLA in healthy donors. The PCR used 60 Vbeta and 13 Jbeta primers. Assay: immunoSEQ multiplex PCR; the TCRdb copy retains only in-frame clones and omits some. This sample yields under 200,000 clones, of which roughly 79% are seen a single time; more than 6% belongs to the top ten. Sequencing was performed on PBMCs. These TCRs come from a woman aged 40 to 55 in good health and CMV-seropositive.

This sequence joins TRBV5-1 and TRBJ2-5, with D possibly being TRBD2 (6 bases). This CDR3 region has 14 residues. Looked up from germline, CDR1 is SGHRS and CDR2 is YFSETQ. Between the trimmed V and J ends, which lost 0 bases and 4 bases, there was a span of 10 bases. This CDR3 reads CASSLVAAGETQYF. The CDR3 DNA follows: TGCGCCAGCAGCTTGGTAGCGGCGGGAGAGACCCAGTACTTC.

This chain joins TRBV7-2 and TRBJ1-6; 7 bases are a match to TRBD1. J was trimmed by 10 bases and V by 1 base; bases with no gene match: 7. CDR3 length: 15 amino acids. The germline V gene has CDR1 SGHTA and CDR2 FQGNSA. CDR3 nucleotides: TGTGCCAGCAGCTTAGAAGGACAGGCTATCTCACCCCTCCACTTT. This translates into CASSLEGQAISPLHF.

The chain employs TRBV27 and TRBJ2-1, with a possible D match to TRBD2 (7 bases). Trimming removed 0 bases at V and 5 bases at J, with 26 bases between. The length of the CDR3 is 20 residues. Looked up from germline, CDR1 is MNHEY and CDR2 is SMNVEV (reference sequence). CDR3 amino acids: CASSLSITGSGVGRDNEQFF. The DNA for the CDR3 is TGTGCCAGCAGTTTATCCATAACAGGGAGCGGGGTCGGTAGGGACAATGAGCAGTTCTTC.

This clone has a handful of counts. The gene calls are TRBV4-1 and TRBJ1-5; weak D call: TRBD1 (6 bases). Trimming removed 2 bases at V and 6 bases at J, with 14 bases between. The germline CDR1 and CDR2 sequences are MGHRA and YSYEKL. This CDR3 has 15 amino acids. The CDR3 bases are TGCGCCAGCAGCCAACAGGGGAATCTAGCTCAGCCCCAGCATTTT. This encodes CASSQQGNLAQPQHF.

V gene TRBV5-8 combines with J gene TRBJ1-1; D call uncertain. The CDR3 loop spans 13 amino acids. Per the germline V gene, CDR1 is SGHTS and CDR2 is YDEGEE. Deletions cut 7 bases from V and 4 bases from J, with 14 bases between. The CDR3 sequence is CASRPRAGTEAFF. CDR3 DNA: TGTGCCAGCCGACCGCGGGCCGGCACTGAAGCTTTCTTT. Full variable domain (outside the CDR3, taken from reference TRBV5-8 and TRBJ1-1): EAGVTQSPTHLIKTRGQQATLRCSPISGHTSVYWYQQALGLGLQFLLWYDEGEERNRGNFPPRFSGRQFPNYSSELNVNALELEDSALYLCASRPRAGTEAFFGQGTRLTVV.

This rearrangement joins TRBV30 to TRBJ1-2, with D perhaps matching TRBD1 (5 bases). The germline V gene encodes CDR1 GTSNPN and CDR2 SVGIG (reference sequence). CDR3 length: 13 residues. V lost 0 bases and J lost 3, with 8 bases in between. The CDR3 region is CAWSVGTDYGYTF. The CDR3 region has the DNA TGTGCCTGGAGTGTCGGGACTGACTATGGCTACACCTTC.

The genes are TRBV7-8 and TRBJ1-1, with TRBD1 matching 9 bases. The CDR3 has 14 amino acids. The ends lost 4 bases at V and 5 bases at J; junction bases unmatched: 5. The germline V gene encodes CDR1 SGHVS and CDR2 FQNEAQ. CDR3 in DNA: TGTGCCAGCAGCTCAACAGGGGGCTCGACTGAAGCTTTCTTT. This translates into CASSSTGGSTEAFF.

The genes are TRBV4-3 and TRBJ2-1; 14 bases align to TRBD2. The germline V gene has CDR1 LGHNA and CDR2 YSLEER. The junction had 3 bases not matched to a gene; V was cut back by 0 bases and J by 8 bases. The CDR3 sequence is 16 residues long. In DNA, the CDR3 is TGCGCCAGCAGCCAAGATTGGACTAGCGGGGGGTATGAGCAGTTCTTC. It specifies CASSQDWTSGGYEQFF.

The J gene is TRBJ1-4, the V gene TRBV7-6, with D possibly being TRBD1 (6 bases). CDR3 size: 13 residues. Between the trimmed V and J ends, which lost 2 bases and 8 bases, there was a span of 9 bases. Germline V gene data show CDR1 as SGHVS and CDR2 as FNYEAQ. CDR3 sequence: CASSLWQGEKLFF. CDR3 nucleotide sequence: TGTGCCAGCAGCTTATGGCAGGGGGAAAAACTGTTTTTT. Drawing the rest from reference TRBV7-6 and TRBJ1-4, the complete variable domain is GAGVSQSPRYKVTKRGQDVALRCDPISGHVSLYWYRQALGQGPEFLTYFNYEAQQDKSGLPNDRFSAERPEGSISTLTIQRTEQRDSAMYRCASSLWQGEKLFFGSGTQLSVL.

On this clone: The junction does not match germline at one end; this may be a read error. This rearrangement joins TRBV7-7 to TRBJ2-2, with D maybe TRBD1 (6 bases). The CDR3 has 17 residues. Germline assignment: CDR1 SSHAT and CDR2 FNYEAQ (reference sequence). The CDR3 DNA follows: TGTGCTAGCAGCCGAACTGGACAGCCCACGAACACCGGGGAGCTGTTTTTT. This encodes CASSRTGQPTNTGELFF. Variable domain in full (rest from reference TRBV7-7 and TRBJ2-2): GAGVSQSPRYKVTKRGQDVTLRCDPISSHATLYWYQQALGQGPEFLTYFNYEAQPDKSGLPSDRFSAERPEGSISTLTIQRTEQRDSAMYRCASSRTGQPTNTGELFFGEGSRLTVL.

The J gene is TRBJ1-3, the V gene TRBV4-2; unclear D gene. The germline gives CDR1 LGHNA, CDR2 YNFKEQ. CDR3 size: 14 residues. V lost 1 base to trimming and J lost 4 bases, with 8 bases between them. The CDR3 nucleotides are TGTGCCAGCAGCCAAGGTGTCATGGGAAACACCATATATTTT. The encoded protein is CASSQGVMGNTIYF.

This clone showed up just once. This chain joins TRBV6-5 and TRBJ2-7, with D possibly TRBD1 on 6 matching bases. CDR3 length equals 13 residues. Trimming pared 4 bases from V and 2 bases from J, leaving 9 bases between. Germline-derived CDR1 and CDR2 are MNHEY and SVGAGI. As DNA, the CDR3 is TGTGCCAGCAGTTGGGGGCAGACCTACGAGCAGTACTTC. Translation gives CASSWGQTYEQYF.

The rearrangement joins TRBV6-1 to TRBJ1-6; possibly TRBD1 for D (5 bases). Looked up from germline, CDR1 is MNHNS and CDR2 is SASEGT. The CDR3 spans 14 residues. With 6 bases removed from V and 8 bases from J, the gap between germline ends came to 14 bases. In DNA, the CDR3 is TGTGCCAGCAGGCTGGACACTGGGGATTCACCCCTCCACTTT. It is translated as CASRLDTGDSPLHF.

The V and J genes are TRBV2 and TRBJ1-5, with 7 positions matching TRBD1. Unmatched junction bases numbered 7, after V lost 4 bases and J lost 1 base. Germline V lookup: CDR1 SNHLY, CDR2 FYNNEI. The CDR3 length is 16 residues. This CDR3 reads CASSVRGLGSNQPQHF. CDR3 bases: TGTGCCAGCAGTGTGAGGGGGCTAGGAAGCAATCAGCCCCAGCATTTT. Using reference TRBV2 and TRBJ1-5 for the parts outside the CDR3, the full variable domain is EPEVTQTPSHQVTQMGQEVILRCVPISNHLYFYWYRQILGQKVEFLVSFYNNEISEKSEIFDDQFSVERPDGSNFTLKIRSTKLEDSAMYFCASSVRGLGSNQPQHFGDGTRLSIL.

This chain joins TRBV5-1 and TRBJ2-5; a weak D match, TRBD1 (6 bases). CDR1 SGHRS and CDR2 YFSETQ come from the germline V gene. V lost 0 bases and J lost 2, with 23 bases in between. This CDR3 is built from 19 residues. As DNA, the CDR3 is TGCGCCAGCAGCTTGGGACCTAAACTGACAGCAAGGGGGCAAGAGACCCAGTACTTC. Its protein product is CASSLGPKLTARGQETQYF.

J is TRBJ1-1 and V is TRBV4-1; TRBD1 matches 9 bases. V lost 1 base and J lost 4; bases outside the gene matches: 4. The CDR3 consists of 15 residues. Looked up from germline, CDR1 is MGHRA and CDR2 is YSYEKL. CDR3 coding DNA: TGCGCCAGCAGCCAAGCCGGGACAGGGAGCACTGAAGCTTTCTTT. Protein sequence: CASSQAGTGSTEAFF.

This sequence joins TRBV5-1 and TRBJ2-1, with 13 positions matching TRBD2. The junction had 3 bases not matched to a gene; V was cut back by 1 base and J by 8 bases. The CDR3 contains 15 residues. Germline V gene data show CDR1 as SGHRS and CDR2 as YFSETQ. The CDR3 region is CASSLTSGGAYEQFF. The CDR3 DNA reads TGCGCCAGCAGCTTGACTAGCGGGGGGGCGTATGAGCAGTTCTTC.

This clone was observed once. J is TRBJ2-7 and V is TRBV14, with D possibly matching TRBD2 (6 bases). Trimming stripped 3 bases from V and 6 bases from J, with 12 bases between. Germline V gene lookup returns CDR1 SGHDN and CDR2 FVKESK. The CDR3 contains 13 residues. CDR3 in amino acids: CASSQGGRSEQYF. CDR3 sequence (DNA): TGTGCCAGCAGCCAGGGGGGAAGGAGCGAGCAGTACTTC. Looking up the rest from reference TRBV14 and TRBJ2-7 gives the full variable domain: EAGVTQFPSHSVIEKGQTVTLRCDPISGHDNLYWYRRVMGKEIKFLLHFVKESKQDESGMPNNRFLAERTGGTYSTLKVQPAELEDSGVYFCASSQGGRSEQYFGPGTRLTVT.

The chain joins TRBV6-5 to TRBJ1-3; 7 positions match TRBD1. V dropped 7 bases and J dropped 2; count of bases not matched to a gene: 5. CDR3 size: 14 residues. Germline lookup yields CDR1 MNHEY and CDR2 SVGAGI. The CDR3 DNA reads as TGTGCCAGCAAAGGGACAGAAGCTGGAAACACCATATATTTT. It encodes CASKGTEAGNTIYF.

The V call is TRBV30, the J call TRBJ1-1; D possibly corresponds to TRBD1 (5 bases). The CDR3 is 13 residues long. Per germline, CDR1 GTSNPN and CDR2 SVGIG (reference sequence). V was trimmed by 3 bases and J by 5 bases, leaving 13 bases between them. CDR3 sequence (DNA): TGTGCCTGGAGCGGTTACAGGAGTACTGAAGCTTTCTTT. Amino acids: CAWSGYRSTEAFF.

This rearrangement joins TRBV10-2 to TRBJ1-2; D gene uncertain. The CDR3 covers 12 residues. The germline V and J ends were trimmed by 6 bases and 5 bases, with 10 bases remaining between them. The germline V gene encodes CDR1 WSHSY and CDR2 SAAADI. The DNA of the CDR3 is TGCGCCAGCAGGGAGCGAGCTTATGGCTACACCTTC. Translating it yields CASRERAYGYTF.

This rearrangement joins TRBV18 to TRBJ2-5; D possibly corresponds to TRBD2 (6 bases). V lost 6 bases and J lost 4, with 15 bases in between. The CDR3 is 14 residues long. Germline V gene lookup returns CDR1 KGHSH and CDR2 LQKENI. The CDR3 DNA reads as TGTGCCAGCTCGGAGACTAGATTAGGAGAGACCCAGTACTTC. It encodes CASSETRLGETQYF.